This is a list of T cell receptor beta chains from one sample in a study of blood T cell repertoires in COVID-19. Using immunoSEQ multiplex PCR, the repertoire was profiled, and TCRdb retains in-frame clones only, with some absent. Of some 96,000 clones listed, approximately 93% are singletons. Sample: peripheral blood. The receptors originated from a man aged 50-59 years with active COVID-19. Each CDR3 is given with its conserved first and last residue.

TRBV27	TRBJ1-2	CASSTGFEGGYTF
TRBV11-2	TRBJ2-3	CASAGEGGLSQRTQYF
TRBV7-8	TRBJ2-1	CASHTGGGAYNEQFF
TRBV6-5	TRBJ1-1	CASSYSIREWGTEAFF
TRBV2	TRBJ2-2	CASSGGDGGELFF
TRBV2	TRBJ1-1	CASGWDSYMNTEAFF
TRBV7-8	TRBJ1-5	CASSISTGGPNQPQHF
TRBV2	TRBJ2-1	CASGSHRGRDNEQFF
TRBV27	TRBJ1-1	CATRGGMRGRAEAFF
TRBV2	TRBJ2-1	CASRAGYSQFF
TRBV5-1	TRBJ2-3	CASSLAASGGAVDTQYF
TRBV24-1	TRBJ1-1	CATSDLGLLLGPNGQMNTEAFF
TRBV3-1/TRBV3-2	TRBJ1-3	CASSQDNSGNTIYF
TRBV2	TRBJ2-2	CASSEHPGQGRTGELFF
TRBV19	TRBJ1-6	CASRTGGENSPLHF
TRBV30	TRBJ2-5	CASGLASAKTQYF
TRBV29-1	TRBJ1-2	CSVPVGTPYGYTF
TRBV4-1	TRBJ1-2	CASSQAGTVYGYTF
TRBV3-1/TRBV3-2	TRBJ1-3	CASSQGGGGNTIYF
TRBV10-1	TRBJ2-1	CASSESQEQFF
TRBV23-1	TRBJ1-5	CASSQSLYGVGNQPQHF
TRBV29-1	TRBJ1-6	CSVRGQLNSPLHF
TRBV18	TRBJ2-5	CASSPGLAGVRSETQYF
TRBV5-1	TRBJ1-2	CASSPGTNYGYTF
TRBV18	TRBJ2-7	CASSPETSGYYEQYF
TRBV12-3/TRBV12-4	TRBJ1-5	CASRGQSNQPQHF
TRBV5-1	TRBJ2-4	CASSHRDRGDIQYF
TRBV19	TRBJ1-1	CASTWGTGSTEAFF
TRBV10-3	TRBJ2-1	CAISEPSGSGRARYNEQFF
TRBV7-2	TRBJ1-6	CASSLGREGYSSPLHF
TRBV19	TRBJ2-6	CASSMGLSGANVLTF
TRBV7-2	TRBJ2-1	CASSLAPQGVMYEQFF
TRBV9	TRBJ2-3	CASSASGGYTDTQYF
TRBV7-6	TRBJ2-5	CASSPGASGERRTQYF
TRBV13	TRBJ1-2	CASSSIKGGHYGYTF
TRBV19	TRBJ2-1	CASSDRGSYNEQFF
TRBV19	TRBJ1-1	CASSPNPSDSIEAFF
TRBV19	TRBJ2-2	CASSWDSTYSGELFF
TRBV9	TRBJ2-1	CASSVTSTPYNEQFF
TRBV5-4	TRBJ1-1	CASSSPRGANTEAFF
TRBV18	TRBJ1-3	CASSPNDSRNTIYF
TRBV12-3/TRBV12-4	TRBJ1-2	CASSLGQLGGYTF